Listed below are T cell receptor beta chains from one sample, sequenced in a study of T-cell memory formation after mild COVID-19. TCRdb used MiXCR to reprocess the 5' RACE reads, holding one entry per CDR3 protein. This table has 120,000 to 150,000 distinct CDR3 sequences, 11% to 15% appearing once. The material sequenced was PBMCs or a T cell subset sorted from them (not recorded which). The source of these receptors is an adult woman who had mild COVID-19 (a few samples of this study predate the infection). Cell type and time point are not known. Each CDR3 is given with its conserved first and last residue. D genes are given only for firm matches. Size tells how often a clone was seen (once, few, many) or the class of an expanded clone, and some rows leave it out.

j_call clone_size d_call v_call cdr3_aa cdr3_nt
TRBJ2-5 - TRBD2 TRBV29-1 CSVESSIVAGQETQYF TGCAGCGTTGAATCAAGTATCGTAGCGGGGCAAGAGACCCAGTACTTC
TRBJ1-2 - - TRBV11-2 CAIWGGLTANGYTF TGTGCCATCTGGGGGGGCCTAACCGCAAATGGCTACACCTTC
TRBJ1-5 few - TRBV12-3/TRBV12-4 CASSLWGSNQPQHF TGTGCCAGCAGTTTGTGGGGGAGCAATCAGCCCCAGCATTTT
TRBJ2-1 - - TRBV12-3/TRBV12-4 CASSLLAFEGDAEQFF TGTGCCAGCAGTTTATTGGCTTTCGAGGGGGACGCTGAGCAGTTCTTC
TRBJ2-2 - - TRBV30 CAWSLMAGGELFF TGTGCCTGGAGCCTCATGGCGGGCGGGGAGCTGTTTTTT
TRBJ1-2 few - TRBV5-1 CASSSPGVNGYTF TGCGCCAGCAGCTCACCGGGGGTGAATGGCTACACCTTC
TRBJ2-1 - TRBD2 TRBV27 CASSLLSGTSAYNEQFF TGTGCCAGCAGTTTATTGTCCGGGACTAGCGCCTACAATGAGCAGTTCTTC
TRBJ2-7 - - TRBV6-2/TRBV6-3 CASTTGLASYEQYF TGTGCCAGCACCACGGGGTTAGCTTCCTACGAGCAGTACTTC
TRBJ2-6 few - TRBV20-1 CSARSPSGANVLTF TGCAGTGCTAGGTCGCCGTCTGGGGCCAACGTCCTGACTTTC
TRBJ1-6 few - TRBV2 CASSDSGGFNSPLHF TGTGCCAGCAGTGATTCGGGGGGCTTTAATTCACCCCTCCACTTT
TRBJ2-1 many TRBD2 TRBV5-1 CASTRHGLAGEVWNEQFF TGCGCCAGCACCAGACACGGACTAGCGGGGGAGGTTTGGAATGAGCAGTTCTTC
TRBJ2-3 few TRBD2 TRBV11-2 CASRLLAGGYTDTQYF TGTGCCAGCAGACTACTAGCGGGGGGGTACACAGATACGCAGTATTTT
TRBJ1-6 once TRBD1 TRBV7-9 CASRGQGSNSPLHF TGTGCCAGCAGGGGACAGGGGTCTAATTCACCCCTCCACTTT
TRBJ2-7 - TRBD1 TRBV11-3 CASSLDPGTGSYEQYF TGTGCCAGCAGCTTAGATCCAGGGACAGGTTCCTACGAGCAGTACTTC
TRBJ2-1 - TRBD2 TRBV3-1 CASSQDHGLAGGPPRDEQFF TGTGCCAGCAGCCAAGATCACGGACTAGCGGGGGGGCCCCCTAGGGATGAGCAGTTCTTC
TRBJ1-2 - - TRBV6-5 CASSQLIAGTDYYGYTF TGTGCCAGCAGCCAACTCATCGCAGGGACCGATTACTATGGCTACACCTTC
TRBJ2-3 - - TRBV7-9 CASSLALAGDRTDTQYF TGTGCCAGCAGCTTAGCGCTGGCAGGGGACCGCACAGATACGCAGTATTTT
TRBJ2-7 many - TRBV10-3 CAISESAASYEQYF TGTGCCATCAGTGAGTCGGCCGCCTCCTACGAGCAGTACTTC
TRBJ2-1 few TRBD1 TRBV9 CASSPSPWDRVNNEQFF TGTGCCAGCAGTCCATCTCCCTGGGACAGGGTTAACAATGAGCAGTTCTTC
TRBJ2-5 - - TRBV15 CATSGLEETQYF TGTGCCACCAGCGGTCTCGAAGAGACCCAGTACTTC
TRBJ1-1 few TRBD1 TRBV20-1 CSASPGQGVFCTEAFF TGCAGTGCTAGTCCGGGACAGGGGGTTTTCTGCACTGAAGCTTTCTTT
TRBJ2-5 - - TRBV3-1 CASSRHQYQETQYF TGTGCCAGCAGCCGACACCAGTACCAAGAGACCCAGTACTTC
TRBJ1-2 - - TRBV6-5 CASSYSSVYYGYTF TGTGCCAGCAGTTACTCGTCGGTTTACTATGGCTACACCTTC
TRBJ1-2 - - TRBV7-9 CASSLEDPRGYTF TGTGCCAGCAGCTTAGAGGATCCTCGGGGCTACACCTTC
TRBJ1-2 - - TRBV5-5 CASSLGTLEYGYTF TGTGCCAGCAGCCTCGGGACCTTAGAGTATGGCTACACCTTC
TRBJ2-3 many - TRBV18 CASLAGDPTDTQYF TGTGCCAGCTTAGCAGGGGACCCCACAGATACGCAGTATTTT
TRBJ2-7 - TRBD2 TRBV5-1 CASSLDLAGVNYEQYF TGCGCCAGCAGCTTGGATCTAGCGGGAGTTAACTACGAGCAGTACTTC